This T cell receptor (beta chain) was captured by sequencing in a study of response to subunit inactivated influenza vaccine. Overall study results and limits: Authors suggested seasonal influenza vaccinations each recruit few new T cells.

The sample holds a few counts of this clonotype. Its target is not known. From the RT-PCR reads, TCRdb called clonotypes with MiXCR, one entry per CDR3 protein. The sample holds 800,000 or so distinct CDR3 sequences, 20% to 25% seen once. This sample comprised PBMCs from blood, obtained around 5 days after vaccination. The TCR was taken from a man aged 50 to 59 who received an inactivated influenza vaccine.

The CDR3 nucleotides are TGTGCCAGCAGTTTAACGGGAAGGGACTACGAGCAGTACTTC. It yields the protein CASSLTGRDYEQYF. The rearrangement links TRBV12-3 or TRBV12-4 to TRBJ2-7; possibly TRBD2 for D (5 bases). This CDR3 spans 14 amino acids. Trimming took 2 bases from V and 3 from J, leaving 11 bases between them.